This TCR beta chain is drawn from a study of T-cell reconstitution after alpha-beta-depleted transplantation in children. CDR3 length: 15 residues. V was pared by 1 base and J by 8 bases, with 6 bases of the junction left unmatched. Germline V gene data show CDR1 as MNHNS and CDR2 as SASEGT. This clonotype was seen repeatedly, ten times or more. Unique molecular identifiers were built into the TCRbeta library. TCRdb passed the PCR reads through MiXCR, listing each CDR3 protein once. The data show 73,000 or so distinct CDR3 sequences, roughly 4.9% seen once. This chain connects TRBV6-1 to TRBJ2-4; 9 nucleotides match TRBD1. This receptor was identified in a boy under two years old who had a stem cell transplant for acute myeloid leukemia, so the T cells may come from the graft donor. The sequenced sample was PBMCs, mostly from graft donor cells, obtained 180 days after TCRalphabeta/CD19-depleted stem cell transplant. The CDR3: CASSEGQGVGYIQYF. The CDR3, as DNA: TGTGCCAGCAGTGAAGGACAGGGGGTTGGATACATTCAGTACTTC.